This entry lists 13 T cell receptor beta chains sequenced from one sample in a study of control samples from healthy donors and cancer patients (dated by TCRdb to 2018 to 2020). The library was built by means of the immunoSEQ multiplex PCR assay. TCRdb's version of the immuneACCESS table is confined to in-frame rearrangements and falls short of the full clone set. An unresolved V gene accounts for under half of the shortfall where checked; the remainder is of unknown origin. The sample table records about 130,000 clones; around nine tenths of these occur just once. The top ten constitute roughly 3.2% of the sample. The specimen sequenced was blood. The origin of the receptors is a man over 45 in good health.

The V and J genes are TRBV5-4 and TRBJ1-4; 7 bases match TRBD1. This CDR3 region has 18 residues. Trimming at V came to 3 bases and at J to 1 base, leaving 12 bases not matched to a gene. The germline CDR1 and CDR2 sequences are SGHNT and YYREEE (reference sequence). The DNA of the CDR3 is TGTGCCAGCAGCTCACAAGCCACCCAGGGGGGAACTAATGAAAAACTGTTTTTT. Its translation is CASSSQATQGGTNEKLFF.

The chain employs TRBV27 and TRBJ1-2; no clear D. Trimming removed 6 bases from V and 1 base from J, with 21 bases in between. The CDR3 length is 17 residues. Germline V lookup: CDR1 MNHEY, CDR2 SMNVEV (reference sequence). This CDR3 reads CASSPRPPSTFNYGYTF. Here the CDR3 DNA reads TGTGCCAGCAGCCCCCGCCCTCCGAGCACATTTAACTATGGCTACACCTTC.

This rearrangement joins TRBV11-1 to TRBJ1-4, with 8 bases aligning to TRBD1. The germline V gene encodes CDR1 SGHAT and CDR2 FQDESV (reference sequence). The V gene end was trimmed by 5 bases and the J gene end by 13 bases; junction bases not matched to a gene: 9. The CDR3 covers 13 residues. CDR3 nucleotides: TGTGCCAGCAGCCTACAAGACAGGGGATTACTGTTTTTT. Its translation is CASSLQDRGLLFF. The complete variable domain, with remaining parts taken from reference TRBV11-1 and TRBJ1-4, reads EAEVAQSPRYKITEKSQAVAFWCDPISGHATLYWYRQILGQGPELLVQFQDESVVDDSQLPKDRFSAERLKGVDSTLKIQPAELGDSAMYLCASSLQDRGLLFFGSGTQLSVL.

The chain combines TRBV2 with TRBJ1-2; no clear D. V was cut by 2 bases and J by 0 bases, with 19 bases left in between. The CDR3 is 18 residues long. Germline V gives CDR1 SNHLY, CDR2 FYNNEI. Here the CDR3 DNA reads TGTGCCAGCAGTGAAAGTGGCCTCATTCTCCGAGCTAACTATGGCTACACCTTC. Protein product: CASSESGLILRANYGYTF.

The chain combines TRBV6-5 with TRBJ2-7; a weak D match, TRBD2 (5 bases). CDR3 size: 14 residues. Germline V gene sequence: CDR1 MNHEY, CDR2 SVGAGI. The V end lost 6 bases, the J end lost 2 bases, and 14 bases lay between the germline ends. CDR3 in amino acids: CASRLWQEAYEQYF. As DNA, the CDR3 is TGTGCCAGCAGACTGTGGCAGGAGGCCTACGAGCAGTACTTC.

The V call is TRBV4-1, the J call TRBJ1-3, with D unclear. Trimming left V 2 bases short and J 5 bases short, with 10 bases between. The germline gives CDR1 MGHRA, CDR2 YSYEKL. The CDR3 runs 14 residues. CDR3 region: CASSQSDRRNTIYF. DNA for the CDR3: TGCGCCAGCAGCCAATCGGACCGACGAAACACCATATATTTT.

As DNA, the CDR3 is TGCGTCCAAGGGCAGGGGGCAAGAAATCAGCCCCAGCATTTT. It yields the protein CVQGQGARNQPQHF. The chain employs TRBV5-1 and TRBJ1-5, with 8 bases aligning to TRBD1. The germline V gene has CDR1 SGHRS and CDR2 YFSETQ. This CDR3 is built from 14 residues.

V and J are TRBV6-5 and TRBJ1-5; the D gene is possibly TRBD1 (6 bases). Between the trimmed V and J ends, which lost 7 bases and 3 bases, there was a span of 13 bases. Per the germline V gene, CDR1 is MNHEY and CDR2 is SVGAGI. The CDR3 runs 14 residues. For the CDR3, the DNA is TGTGCCAGCACATGGGACAACTCCAATCAGCCCCAGCATTTT. Translating it yields CASTWDNSNQPQHF.

The chain couples TRBV5-1 to TRBJ1-6; D gene uncertain. Germline V lookup: CDR1 SGHRS, CDR2 YFSETQ. V shed 4 bases and J shed 9 bases, with 17 bases lying between them. This CDR3 region has 15 residues. DNA for the CDR3: TGCGCCAGCAGCCTCACATTGAGCTCCGCTTCACCCCTCCACTTT. This translates into CASSLTLSSASPLHF. Complete variable domain (other parts from reference TRBV5-1 and TRBJ1-6): KAGVTQTPRYLIKTRGQQVTLSCSPISGHRSVSWYQQTPGQGLQFLFEYFSETQRNKGNFPGRFSGRQFSNSRSEMNVSTLELGDSALYLCASSLTLSSASPLHFGNGTRLTVT.

The chain links TRBV6-5 to TRBJ1-1, with D maybe TRBD1 (5 bases). V was cut by 5 bases and J by 1 base, with 11 bases left in between. Germline CDR1 MNHEY, CDR2 SVGAGI. CDR3 length: 14 amino acids. The CDR3 region is CASSMRGKNTEAFF. Here the CDR3 DNA reads TGTGCCAGCAGTATGCGGGGCAAGAACACTGAAGCTTTCTTT.

V usage is TRBV7-9 and J usage is TRBJ1-3; no firm D call. There are 15 residues in the CDR3. Germline CDR1 is SEHNR and CDR2 is FQNEAQ (reference sequence). V was shortened by 1 base and J by 0 bases, with 7 bases between the two germline ends. CDR3 coding DNA: TGTGCCAGCAGCTTAGGGAGTAGCTCTGGAAACACCATATATTTT. Its protein product is CASSLGSSSGNTIYF.

The CDR3 sequence: CASSAGTGRFGQPQHF. The CDR3 DNA is TGTGCCAGCAGTGCAGGGACAGGGAGATTCGGCCAGCCCCAGCATTTT. The chain carries TRBV6-1 and TRBJ1-5, with 9 bases matching TRBD1. V shed 4 bases, J shed 7 bases, and the junction held 11 bases outside the gene matches. The CDR3 is 16 amino acids. Germline values: CDR1 MNHNS, CDR2 SASEGT.

This chain joins TRBV19 and TRBJ2-2; 10 bases map to TRBD2. Losses at the gene ends were 3 bases for V and 5 bases for J; bases not matched to a gene: 21. Germline V gives CDR1 LNHDA, CDR2 SQIVND (reference sequence). The CDR3 contains 21 residues. The DNA of the CDR3 is TGTGCCAGTAGTATTTCGATGAGCGGGGGGGACTTGGAATTTGGGACCGGGGAGCTGTTTTTT. Protein: CASSISMSGGDLEFGTGELFF.